The entry below gives a single T cell receptor (beta chain) sequence along with its context. What it binds is not known. The data stem from a study of cytomegalovirus exposure and HLA in healthy donors. The study ran its PCR with 60 Vbeta and 13 Jbeta primers. Using immunoSEQ multiplex PCR, the repertoire was profiled, and TCRdb retains in-frame clones only, with some absent. This sample's clone table lists 38,000 or so clones. From germline, CDR1 is MNHEY and CDR2 SVGAGI. Trimming shortened V by 2 bases and J by 7 bases, and 14 bases separated the two germline ends. The CDR3 has 15 amino acids. Regarding the study as a whole: TCR beta chains associated with HLA were, in a later analysis, more clonally expanded than equally common others. According to an earlier analysis, most TCR beta V segments yielded productive rearrangements about 90% or about 30% of the time. The authors enumerated under 200 TCR beta chains as linked to cytomegalovirus. The classifier, whose performance was assessed in both the original and validation cohorts, reportedly diagnosed cytomegalovirus status with high specificity and sensitivity.

The sequencing input was PBMCs. The genes are TRBV6-5 and TRBJ2-2; possible D gene TRBD1, 6 bases. The sequence derives from a man between 35 and 55 years old in good health and CMV-seropositive. This CDR3 reads CASSYGQGIIGELFF. CDR3 nucleotide sequence: TGTGCCAGCAGTTACGGGCAGGGGATAATCGGGGAGCTGTTTTTT.